Below, 31 T cell receptor beta chains from the same sample are listed, as sequenced in a study of identical twins. TCRdb recomputed calls from the 5' RACE reads with MiXCR, one row per CDR3 protein. The repertoire consists of approximately 550,000 distinct CDR3 sequences, with 20% to 25% occurring once and the leading ten covering around 0.47%. The data were also submitted as part of a second study, on yellow fever vaccine responses in identical twins.

The specimen sequenced was CD4+ T cells sorted from blood. The receptors shown here come from a woman aged 18-29 years in good health.

This clonotype was seen a few times. The rearrangement links TRBV4-2 to TRBJ2-1; no reliable D call. The CDR3 length is 14 residues. Between the trimmed V and J ends, which lost 3 bases and 14 bases, there was a span of 20 bases. CDR1 and CDR2 (germline): LGHNA, YNFKEQ. Written as DNA, the CDR3 is TGTGCCAGCAGCCAGCCCCTTGGCGAGACTCGAGAGTTCTTC. Its translation is CASSQPLGETREFF.

This clonotype was picked up many times. This chain connects TRBV12-3 or TRBV12-4 to TRBJ2-3, with D uncertain. Trimming took off 2 bases at V and 6 bases at J, with 9 bases between the two ends. The CDR3 consists of 13 residues. The CDR3 nucleotides are TGTGCCAGCAGTTTACGAGTCCGGGATACGCAGTATTTT. Translating it yields CASSLRVRDTQYF.

There are a few counts of this clonotype. At one end, the junction sequence differs from germline, possibly due to a read error. The chain links TRBV29-1 to TRBJ1-1; possibly TRBD1 for D (5 bases). Germline V gene data show CDR1 as SQVTM and CDR2 as ANQGSEA. The CDR3 runs to 13 residues. The CDR3 DNA is TGCAGCGCTGAAGGGAGCGGGGGCACTGAAGCTTTCTTT. As protein: CSAEGSGGTEAFF. The full variable domain, in which reference TRBV29-1 and TRBJ1-1 provide the parts outside the CDR3, is SAVISQKPSRDICQRGTSLTIQCQVDSQVTMMFWYRQQPGQSLTLIATANQGSEATYESGFVIDKFPISRPNLTFSTLTVSNMSPEDSSIYLCSAEGSGGTEAFFGQGTRLTVV.

This chain joins TRBV20-1 and TRBJ2-5; D uncertain. CDR1 is DFQATT, CDR2 SNEGSKA, per germline (reference sequence). This CDR3 region has 12 residues. V was pared by 1 base and J by 1 base, with 4 bases between. The CDR3 reads CSARVSQETQYF. DNA for the CDR3: TGCAGTGCTAGAGTCAGCCAAGAGACCCAGTACTTC.

This clonotype showed up just a few times. The chain carries TRBV15 and TRBJ1-4; no definite D call. Trimming cost V 5 bases and J 5 bases, with 15 bases left between them. The CDR3 spans 15 residues. Germline V gene lookup returns CDR1 LNHNV and CDR2 YYDKDF (reference sequence). The DNA of the CDR3 is TGTGCCACCAGCTCCCCTTTGGACGGGAATGAAAAACTGTTTTTT. Protein product: CATSSPLDGNEKLFF.

The sample holds a few counts of this clonotype. The chain combines TRBV5-6 with TRBJ2-4, with 8 bases lining up with TRBD1. The germline CDR1 and CDR2 sequences are SGHDT and YYEEEE. The V gene end was trimmed by 2 bases and the J gene end by 6 bases; junction bases not matched to a gene: 7. The CDR3 sequence is 15 residues long. This chain's CDR3 is CASSFGQGVANIQYF. In nucleotides, the CDR3 is TGTGCCAGCAGCTTCGGACAGGGCGTCGCAAACATTCAGTACTTC.

There are a few counts of this clonotype. The chain combines TRBV7-9 with TRBJ1-2; 9 bases map to TRBD1. After removal of 4 bases from V and 7 bases from J, the junction contained 10 bases not matched to a gene. CDR1 and CDR2 (germline): SEHNR, FQNEAQ (reference sequence). The CDR3 extends over 15 amino acids. CDR3 protein: CASSSGQGIIFGYTF. CDR3 in DNA: TGTGCCAGCAGCTCGGGACAGGGAATTATTTTTGGCTACACCTTC.

This chain uses TRBV5-1 with TRBJ1-2, with D possibly being TRBD1 (6 bases). V dropped 5 bases and J dropped 3 bases, with 17 bases sitting between them. Looked up from germline, CDR1 is SGHRS and CDR2 is YFSETQ. The CDR3 loop spans 15 amino acids. The CDR3 reads CASREQGPWDYGYTF. The CDR3 DNA sequence: TGCGCCAGCAGAGAACAGGGACCTTGGGACTATGGCTACACCTTC.

The gene calls are TRBV12-3 or TRBV12-4 and TRBJ2-1, with 10 nucleotides matching TRBD2. This CDR3 comprises 16 residues. J lost 6 bases, V lost 4 bases, and 9 bases had no gene match. DNA for the CDR3: TGTGCCAGCAGTTCCCCTAGCGGGAGTCGGTCCAATGAGCAGTTCTTC. This encodes CASSSPSGSRSNEQFF.

The chain recombines TRBV7-8 with TRBJ2-2; D could derive from TRBD1 or TRBD2 (7 bases each). The CDR3 length is 15 residues. The V and J ends lost 5 bases and 6 bases respectively, with 16 bases between them. Germline V gives CDR1 SGHVS, CDR2 FQNEAQ. DNA of the CDR3: TGTGCCAGCAGCCCAGGGGGGGGAAAGGCCGGGGAGCTGTTTTTT. Translation: CASSPGGGKAGELFF.

The chain employs TRBV27 and TRBJ2-3; tentative D call: TRBD2 (6 bases). Germline CDR1 MNHEY, CDR2 SMNVEV (reference sequence). The V gene lost 4 bases and the J gene lost 9 bases, with 11 bases spanning the gap. The CDR3 runs 12 residues. The CDR3 here is CASSSGGGTQYF. The CDR3 DNA reads as TGTGCCAGCAGTTCGGGTGGGGGGACGCAGTATTTT.

This clonotype was observed a handful of times. The V and J genes are TRBV10-3 and TRBJ1-2; TRBD1 might be the D (5 bases). CDR3 length equals 16 residues. CDR1 ENHRY and CDR2 SYGVKD come from the germline V gene. V gave up 4 bases and J gave up 2 bases, with 17 bases separating them. The CDR3: CAISAPAGVSNYGYTF. The CDR3, as DNA: TGTGCCATCAGTGCTCCAGCGGGGGTTTCGAACTATGGCTACACCTTC.

The genes are TRBV18 and TRBJ2-5, with TRBD1 matching 7 bases. Germline CDR1 reads KGHSH; CDR2 reads LQKENI. This CDR3 contains 15 residues. J was trimmed by 2 bases and V by 5 bases; bases with no gene match: 8. DNA of the CDR3: TGTGCCAGCTCAGCCAGTTGGACAGGTCAAGAGACCCAGTACTTC. Amino acids: CASSASWTGQETQYF.

The chain has TRBV12-3 or TRBV12-4 and TRBJ2-5; maybe TRBD1 (5 bases). The CDR3 sequence is 13 residues long. Trimming left V 5 bases short and J 3 bases short, with 10 bases between. As DNA, the CDR3 is TGTGCCAGCAGTATCGACAGAGAAGAGACCCAGTACTTC. It specifies CASSIDREETQYF.

The J gene is TRBJ2-2, the V gene TRBV7-6; D remains ambiguous. This CDR3 contains 14 residues. Looked up from germline, CDR1 is SGHVS and CDR2 is FNYEAQ. The V end lost 1 base, the J end lost 8 bases, and 11 bases lay between the germline ends. CDR3 sequence: CASSLDFVGGELFF. The CDR3 DNA reads TGTGCCAGCAGCTTAGATTTCGTAGGAGGGGAGCTGTTTTTT.

This clonotype was counted a few times. The V gene is TRBV12-3 or TRBV12-4, the J gene TRBJ1-5; D uncertain. The CDR3 is 15 residues long. V was trimmed by 3 bases and J by 1 base, leaving 10 bases between them. CDR3 in DNA: TGTGCCAGCAGTTTGTTAGGTACGAGCAATCAGCCCCAGCATTTT. Protein product: CASSLLGTSNQPQHF.

This chain links TRBV7-8 with TRBJ2-3; D remains ambiguous. This CDR3 has 15 amino acids. V gave up 2 bases and J gave up 1 base, with 10 bases separating them. Germline CDR1 is SGHVS and CDR2 is FQNEAQ. CDR3 coding DNA: TGTGCCAGCAGCTTAACTGGAATCCGCACAGATACGCAGTATTTT. Protein sequence: CASSLTGIRTDTQYF.

This clonotype has just a few counts. This rearrangement joins TRBV6-2 or TRBV6-3 to TRBJ2-3; TRBD2 matches at 11 bases. V gave up 5 bases and J gave up 1 base; unmatched junction bases: 5. CDR3 size: 16 residues. CDR1 and CDR2 from the germline V gene are MNHEY and SVGEGT. The CDR3 loop reads CASSRPGLAGTDTQYF. Written as DNA, the CDR3 is TGTGCCAGCAGTCGTCCGGGACTAGCGGGCACAGATACGCAGTATTTT.

V usage is TRBV29-1 and J usage is TRBJ2-6, with 9 positions matching TRBD1. CDR1 is SQVTM and CDR2 is ANQGSEA in the germline V gene. Trimming cost V 7 bases and J 2 bases; bases outside gene matches: 6. The CDR3 sequence is 15 residues long. The CDR3 reads CSEGTGLAGANVLTF. The CDR3 DNA reads as TGCAGCGAAGGGACAGGGCTTGCTGGGGCCAACGTCCTGACTTTC.

This clonotype was seen a few times. The chain recombines TRBV5-1 with TRBJ1-5; unclear D gene. Germline values: CDR1 SGHRS, CDR2 YFSETQ. Trimming took off 0 bases at V and 5 bases at J, with 6 bases between the two ends. This CDR3 region has 13 residues. The CDR3 region is CASSLEEHQPQHF. CDR3 DNA sequence: TGCGCCAGCAGCTTGGAGGAACATCAGCCCCAGCATTTT.

This rearrangement joins TRBV10-3 to TRBJ1-1; maybe TRBD1 (6 bases). The CDR3 spans 12 residues. In germline, CDR1 is ENHRY, CDR2 SYGVKD. V dropped 5 bases and J dropped 7 bases, with 11 bases sitting between them. CDR3 nucleotides: TGTGCCATCAGTACCACAGGGAATGAAGCTTTCTTT. Amino acid sequence: CAISTTGNEAFF.

This clonotype appeared once. The V gene is TRBV11-2, the J gene TRBJ2-3, with D perhaps being TRBD1 or TRBD2 (5 bases each). The CDR3 loop spans 14 amino acids. CDR1 SGHAT and CDR2 FQNNGV come from the germline V gene. V dropped 5 bases and J dropped 4 bases, with 13 bases sitting between them. The CDR3 here is CASSRRQGADTQYF. For the CDR3, the DNA is TGTGCCAGCAGCCGAAGGCAGGGAGCAGATACGCAGTATTTT.

The table lists this clonotype with a few counts. V and J are TRBV20-1 and TRBJ2-1; D may correspond to TRBD1 or TRBD2 (5 bases each). From germline, CDR1 is DFQATT and CDR2 SNEGSKA (reference sequence). V dropped 3 bases and J dropped 4 bases, with 16 bases sitting between them. CDR3 length: 15 amino acids. The CDR3 loop reads CSASLPWGGYNEQFF. In nucleotides, the CDR3 is TGCAGTGCTAGTCTGCCCTGGGGCGGGTACAATGAGCAGTTCTTC.

This chain connects TRBV2 to TRBJ2-5; D remains unclear. Germline lookup yields CDR1 SNHLY and CDR2 FYNNEI. The CDR3 totals 12 residues. The germline V and J ends were trimmed by 6 bases and 5 bases, with 10 bases remaining between them. CDR3 in amino acids: CASRALGETQYF. CDR3 coding DNA: TGTGCCAGCAGGGCCCTCGGGGAGACCCAGTACTTC. The full variable domain, rest sourced from reference TRBV2 and TRBJ2-5, is EPEVTQTPSHQVTQMGQEVILRCVPISNHLYFYWYRQILGQKVEFLVSFYNNEISEKSEIFDDQFSVERPDGSNFTLKIRSTKLEDSAMYFCASRALGETQYFGPGTRLLVL.

The genes are TRBV5-1 and TRBJ2-3, with a weak D call TRBD2 (6 bases). V was cut by 1 base and J by 1 base, with 13 bases left in between. The CDR3 is 16 amino acids. CDR1 is SGHRS and CDR2 is YFSETQ in the germline V gene. The CDR3 sequence: CASSLRGGGRTDTQYF. The CDR3 bases are TGCGCCAGCAGCTTGAGGGGCGGAGGGCGCACAGATACGCAGTATTTT.

This chain uses TRBV12-3 or TRBV12-4 with TRBJ2-1, with 11 positions matching TRBD2. The CDR3 is 16 amino acids. Trimming removed 6 bases from V and 4 bases from J; junction bases left unmatched: 8. CDR3 sequence: CASRGGVAGGYNEQFF. As DNA, the CDR3 is TGTGCCAGCAGGGGGGGCGTAGCGGGAGGGTACAATGAGCAGTTCTTC.

This clonotype was seen a few times. The chain joins TRBV5-6 to TRBJ1-5; TRBD1 might be the D (6 bases). V dropped 4 bases and J dropped 9 bases, with 17 bases sitting between them. Germline V CDR1 and CDR2: SGHDT, YYEEEE. This CDR3 is built from 14 residues. In DNA, the CDR3 is TGTGCCAGCAGCCCACTACAAGGGGGTGGGCCCCAGCATTTT. Translated: CASSPLQGGGPQHF.

The chain carries TRBV20-1 and TRBJ2-7; 12 positions agree with TRBD1. Losses at the gene ends were 5 bases for V and 5 bases for J; bases not matched to a gene: 13. The CDR3 loop spans 16 amino acids. Germline V gene data show CDR1 as DFQATT and CDR2 as SNEGSKA (reference sequence). CDR3: CSALNPGTGGFHEQYV. CDR3 nucleotide sequence: TGCAGTGCTTTGAACCCCGGGACAGGGGGCTTCCACGAGCAGTACGTC.

The CDR3 DNA reads as TGCAGCCCTGGGGGGGGGCCCAACAATGAGCAGTTCTTC. Translating it yields CSPGGGPNNEQFF. The chain links TRBV20-1 to TRBJ2-1; D may be TRBD2 (7 bases). The CDR3 sequence is 13 residues long. CDR1 and CDR2 (germline): DFQATT, SNEGSKA (reference sequence).

CDR3 DNA sequence: TGTGCCAGCAGTGGTAGCGGAGCCACCTACAATGAGCAGTTCTTC. Translating it yields CASSGSGATYNEQFF. The rearrangement links TRBV2 to TRBJ2-1; a weak D match, TRBD2 (6 bases). Germline V CDR1 and CDR2: SNHLY, FYNNEI. V was cut by 4 bases and J by 2 bases, with 12 bases left in between. The CDR3 totals 15 residues. The full variable domain, in which reference TRBV2 and TRBJ2-1 provide the parts outside the CDR3, is EPEVTQTPSHQVTQMGQEVILRCVPISNHLYFYWYRQILGQKVEFLVSFYNNEISEKSEIFDDQFSVERPDGSNFTLKIRSTKLEDSAMYFCASSGSGATYNEQFFGPGTRLTVL.

V is TRBV3-1 and J is TRBJ2-1; a weak D match, TRBD2 (6 bases). This CDR3 has 18 amino acids. Trimming took 4 bases from V and 3 from J, leaving 22 bases between them. Germline CDR1 and CDR2: LGHDT and YNNKEL (reference sequence). CDR3 sequence: CASSRRGLRGRGYNEQFF. In nucleotides, the CDR3 is TGTGCCAGCAGCCGGCGGGGACTGAGGGGTAGAGGCTACAATGAGCAGTTCTTC.